This T cell receptor (beta chain) originates from a study of blood T cell repertoires in COVID-19. At the level of the study: Samples of COVID-19 (acute and convalescent) were obtained from the United States, Italy and Spain.

V lost 1 base, J lost 7 bases, and 10 bases lay in between. The CDR3 covers 13 residues. Germline V lookup: CDR1 SGHAT, CDR2 FQNNGV. Methods used by the authors: Reference gene primer amplification gave estimated nucleated cell counts. Here immunoSEQ multiplex PCR was the method, and the copy in TCRdb shows in-frame clones only, minus some. Clonal size and the V and J genes are those of that table, whereas D and trimming came from the DNA. The data contain 150,000 to 200,000 clones, around nine tenths of them singletons. Cohorts were determined from participant-reported clinical history. Donors of Cohort 3 who recovered were those that had two negative PCRs, clearance, or symptom resolution.

Sequenced material: PBMCs or T cells enriched from blood (not recorded which). The V and J genes are TRBV11-2 and TRBJ1-2, with TRBD1 as a possible D gene (6 bases). The TCR was taken from a woman aged 45-60 years who had recovered from COVID-19. CDR3 sequence: CASSLGTDPGYTF. CDR3 sequence (DNA): TGTGCCAGCAGCTTAGGGACAGATCCTGGCTACACCTTC.